This TCR beta chain was sequenced during a study of early T cells in non-severe SARS-CoV-2 infection. Study summary: Chains were not paired, and sequencing was done on bulk RNA from unsorted whole blood.

Germline lookup yields CDR1 SQVTM and CDR2 ANQGSEA. The CDR3 has 13 amino acids. V lost 6 bases and J lost 2, with 12 bases in between. Unique molecular identifiers were affixed to single, distinct cDNA molecules. TCRdb recomputed calls from the 5' RACE reads with MiXCR, one row per CDR3 protein. Of tens of thousands of distinct CDR3 sequences in the sample, 4.6% were seen once. The study, taken as a whole, reports: Matching against VDJdb likely underestimated virus-specific expansions, favoring anti-spike CD8.

This clonotype was recorded many times. Its antigen remains unknown. Sample: whole blood, taken at baseline. This clonotype was obtained from an adult who was a healthcare worker with PCR-confirmed SARS-CoV-2 infection or an uninfected control (not recorded which). V gene TRBV29-1 combines with J gene TRBJ2-3; D is unclear. CDR3 nucleotide sequence: TGCAGCGTGCTAGGGCTTGACACAGATACGCAGTATTTT. Amino acid sequence: CSVLGLDTDTQYF.